One T cell receptor (beta chain) is described in this entry. The data were taken from a study of T-cell reconstitution after alpha-beta-depleted transplantation in children. Unique molecular identifiers were incorporated during preparation of the TCRbeta library. TCRdb called the PCR reads again in MiXCR, with one record for every CDR3 protein. Among hundreds of thousands of distinct CDR3 sequences, around 13% were seen once, and the ten largest hold roughly 0.77%. This clonotype originated in a girl aged 2 to 10 with congenital amegakaryocytic thrombocytopenia, due to receive a stem cell transplant. The input for sequencing was PBMCs, taken before TCRalphabeta/CD19-depleted stem cell transplant.

This CDR3 is CSAERQFQNEQFF. For the CDR3, the DNA is TGCAGTGCAGAGAGACAGTTTCAAAATGAGCAGTTCTTC. V is TRBV20-1 and J is TRBJ2-1; tentative D call: TRBD1 (5 bases). The CDR3 runs to 13 residues. V was clipped by 6 bases and J by 7 bases, with 16 bases between them. CDR1 and CDR2 from the germline V gene are DFQATT and SNEGSKA (reference sequence).